This is a list of T cell receptor beta chains from one sample in a study of early T cells in non-severe SARS-CoV-2 infection. TCRdb reprocessed the 5' RACE reads via MiXCR and lists one record per CDR3 protein. The sample contains tens of thousands of distinct CDR3 sequences, around 6% of which appear only once. The sample comprised whole blood. These receptors all stem from an adult who was a healthcare worker with PCR-confirmed SARS-CoV-2 infection or an uninfected control (not recorded which). The conserved cysteine and the conserved F or W are not part of the CDR3 here.

AISEGQVYT,TRBV10-3,TRBJ1-2,9
ASSKLAGLDTQY,TRBV19,TRBJ2-3,12
ASSQGPTSYGYT,TRBV12-3/TRBV12-4,TRBJ1-2,12
ASSLGQGTTGELF,TRBV7-9,TRBJ2-2,13
ASSLEDRTIYEQY,TRBV5-1,TRBJ2-7,13
ASSLADIQY,TRBV5-5,TRBJ2-4,9
AWKRSGNTIY,TRBV30,TRBJ1-3,10
ASSMDRYSYNEQF,TRBV19,TRBJ2-1,13
ATSRDHSNQPQH,TRBV24-1,TRBJ1-5,12
ASSLVATGTGYEDTQY,TRBV11-3,TRBJ2-3,16
ASSETGFGNTIY,TRBV12-3/TRBV12-4,TRBJ1-3,12
SVQGGLSNQPQH,TRBV20-1,TRBJ1-5,12
ASSVTGAGNSYEQY,TRBV9,TRBJ2-7,14
ASSLDSGANVLT,TRBV18,TRBJ2-6,12
AISDGGNLH,TRBV10-3,TRBJ1-6,9
ASSLRRADTQY,TRBV7-3,TRBJ2-3,11
ASSPTGPYEQY,TRBV7-2,TRBJ2-7,11
AWAGTSGYYEQY,TRBV30,TRBJ2-7,12
ASSIGPTGGGYEQY,TRBV5-1,TRBJ2-7,14
AWSSRAIEQF,TRBV30,TRBJ2-1,10
ASTGAVAEQF,TRBV6-2/TRBV6-3,TRBJ2-1,10
ASSPIAGVEQF,TRBV7-6,TRBJ2-1,11
ASSLDRNTEAF,TRBV6-6,TRBJ1-1,11
ASSPSGTANYGYT,TRBV7-8,TRBJ1-2,13
ASSQGRSQPQH,TRBV12-3/TRBV12-4,TRBJ1-5,11
SVGIPASEQY,TRBV29-1,TRBJ2-7,10
SAPGASKRTDTQY,TRBV20-1,TRBJ2-3,13
ASSQHPARGPGKLF,TRBV4-1,TRBJ1-4,14
ASSPEGTSGYNEQF,TRBV9,TRBJ2-1,14
ASRLDGGGNQPQH,TRBV4-1,TRBJ1-5,13
ASSKGTANTEAF,TRBV11-2,TRBJ1-1,12
ASSMTSVAGELF,TRBV19,TRBJ2-2,12
ASSLTGQPQH,TRBV28,TRBJ1-5,10
ASSLDFSYEQY,TRBV5-4,TRBJ2-7,11
ATHYEQY,TRBV21-1,TRBJ2-7,7
ASSVEVVPVDTQY,TRBV9,TRBJ2-3,13
ASQGEGYNEQF,TRBV12-3/TRBV12-4,TRBJ2-1,11
ASSQDGTASLYEQY,TRBV14,TRBJ2-7,14
ASSLGAETQY,TRBV7-6,TRBJ2-5,10
ASSLREGTKFTDSPLH,TRBV7-2,TRBJ1-6,16
ATLKNTEAF,TRBV2,TRBJ1-1,9
ATSALPGTEPGELF,TRBV24-1,TRBJ2-2,14
ASRRQGGGTDTQY,TRBV12-3/TRBV12-4,TRBJ2-3,13
ASSSYNSPLH,TRBV6-5,TRBJ1-6,10
ASSQEMGRGRDTIY,TRBV14,TRBJ1-3,14
ASSHNEQF,TRBV7-9,TRBJ2-1,8
ASNEPGQGYNEQF,TRBV12-3/TRBV12-4,TRBJ2-1,13
SAEGERAPYEQY,TRBV20-1,TRBJ2-7,12
ASSQGSGPPEKLF,TRBV4-2,TRBJ1-4,13
ASSTSGGSYEQY,TRBV6-5,TRBJ2-7,12
ASSLFSGHEQY,TRBV11-2,TRBJ2-7,11
ATSRPGGSYNEQF,TRBV15,TRBJ2-1,13
AIRGTAMNTEAF,TRBV10-3,TRBJ1-1,12
ASSSLMNTEAF,TRBV5-1,TRBJ1-1,11
ASSEQRGSETQY,TRBV6-1,TRBJ2-5,12
AIKRASGRSVKADTQY,TRBV10-3,TRBJ2-3,16
ASSPDSGSGETQY,TRBV6-1,TRBJ2-5,13
ASSNVGATSYEQY,TRBV11-2,TRBJ2-7,13
ASSRRTGRTGELF,TRBV7-9,TRBJ2-2,13
ASSSGLAGALGEQF,TRBV7-2,TRBJ2-1,14